These 2 T cell receptor beta chains share one sample of origin, sequenced in a study of cytomegalovirus exposure and HLA in healthy donors. Sequencing was performed with immunoSEQ multiplex PCR; in TCRdb, only in-frame clones are kept and a portion is missing. The sample consists of around 150,000 clones, around 85% of them appearing once. The specimen was PBMCs. The receptors were sampled from a young man in good health and CMV-seropositive.

The chain employs TRBV19 and TRBJ1-2; D possibly corresponds to TRBD1 (5 bases). Germline V gives CDR1 LNHDA, CDR2 SQIVND (reference sequence). The CDR3 spans 18 residues. Trimming removed 6 bases from V and 5 bases from J, with 28 bases in between. The CDR3 DNA follows: TGTGCCAGTAGGAGATGGGGCAGTGGGGCCCCAAGACGATATGGCTACACCTTC. Residues: CASRRWGSGAPRRYGYTF.

The chain carries TRBV19 and TRBJ2-3, with 9 bases aligning to TRBD2. In germline, CDR1 is LNHDA, CDR2 SQIVND (reference sequence). The CDR3 consists of 16 residues. The V and J ends lost 3 bases and 4 bases, in that order; junction bases with no gene match: 8. The CDR3 DNA follows: TGTGCCAGTAGTATTATGGCGGGGGGGCCCGCAGATACGCAGTATTTT. Translation gives CASSIMAGGPADTQYF.